This T cell receptor (beta chain) was profiled in a study of blood T cell repertoires in COVID-19. About the study: Samples of COVID-19 (acute and convalescent) were obtained from the United States, Italy and Spain. Nucleic acid was either cDNA or gDNA, and it came from T cells, B-cell-depleted T cells, or PBMCs.

Source study methods: For nucleated cells, counts were estimated from reference gene primer amplification. Sequenced by immunoSEQ multiplex PCR; TCRdb stores in-frame clones only, minus some. That table furnishes V, J and clone size, whereas the DNA furnished D and trimming. This sample has 75,000 to 95,000 clones, with about four fifths found just once. The sequencing input was peripheral blood. This clonotype was sampled from a man aged 60-69 years with acute or convalescent COVID-19.

CDR3 loop: CASSLQGQETQYF. The CDR3 bases are TGCGCCAGCAGCTTACAGGGTCAAGAGACCCAGTACTTC. The V gene is TRBV5-1, the J gene TRBJ2-5, with D possibly being TRBD1 (6 bases). The germline V and J ends were trimmed by 2 bases and 2 bases, with 7 bases remaining between them. From germline, CDR1 is SGHRS and CDR2 YFSETQ. The CDR3 has 13 residues.